Each of the 3 T cell receptor beta chains below was sequenced from the same sample in a study of early T cells in non-severe SARS-CoV-2 infection. TCRdb fed the 5' RACE reads into MiXCR, producing one record per CDR3 protein. The sample includes 65,000 to 85,000 distinct CDR3 sequences, about 13% of them seen just once. The sequencing sample was made of whole blood. The receptors stem from an adult who was a healthcare worker with PCR-confirmed SARS-CoV-2 infection or an uninfected control (not recorded which).

This clonotype was seen more than once but under ten times. The CDR3 DNA reads TGCGCCAGCAGTGGGACAGGGGGGATGAACACTGAAGCTTTCTTT. Protein sequence: CASSGTGGMNTEAFF. The chain is built from TRBV10-2 and TRBJ1-1; 10 bases map to TRBD1. Per germline, CDR1 WSHSY and CDR2 SAAADI. The J segment lost 0 bases and the V segment lost 4 bases, leaving 2 bases of the junction unmatched. The CDR3 runs to 15 residues.

This clonotype was seen only a few times. The chain employs TRBV28 and TRBJ2-3; D gene unclear. Germline V gene lookup returns CDR1 MDHEN and CDR2 SYDVKM. Trimming shortened V by 5 bases and J by 5 bases, and 11 bases separated the two germline ends. The CDR3 sequence is 13 residues long. The CDR3 region has the DNA TGTGCCAGCAGTCCTACTTTAGGAGATACGCAGTATTTT. Its translation is CASSPTLGDTQYF.

This clonotype showed up just a few times. V is TRBV18 and J is TRBJ1-5; a possible D gene is TRBD1 (5 bases). Germline assignment: CDR1 KGHSH and CDR2 LQKENI. Trimming removed 3 bases at V and 9 bases at J, with 9 bases between. The CDR3 spans 12 residues. The CDR3 sequence is CASSPSGSPQHF. As DNA, the CDR3 is TGTGCCAGCTCACCGTCAGGGTCGCCCCAGCATTTT.